This T cell receptor beta chain originates from a study of T cell changes during pregnancy in multiple sclerosis. The assay was immunoSEQ multiplex PCR, and TCRdb's table has in-frame clones only and misses some. The repertoire holds approximately 11,000 clones, around four fifths seen once, with approximately 11% in the top ten. This CDR3 region has 16 residues. From germline, CDR1 is LGHNA and CDR2 YSLEER. V shed 3 bases and J shed 10 bases, with 22 bases lying between them. The origin of this receptor is a female donor in good health, enrolled as a control in a pregnancy study. The rearrangement uses TRBV4-3 and TRBJ2-1, with D possibly being TRBD2 (5 bases). The sample in question was CD8+ T cells from peripheral blood mononuclear cells, obtained after pregnancy. CDR3 nucleotides: TGCGCCAGCAGCCACACTCCGGGCGGGTCTCTGGGCGAGCAGTTCTTC. Protein: CASSHTPGGSLGEQFF.